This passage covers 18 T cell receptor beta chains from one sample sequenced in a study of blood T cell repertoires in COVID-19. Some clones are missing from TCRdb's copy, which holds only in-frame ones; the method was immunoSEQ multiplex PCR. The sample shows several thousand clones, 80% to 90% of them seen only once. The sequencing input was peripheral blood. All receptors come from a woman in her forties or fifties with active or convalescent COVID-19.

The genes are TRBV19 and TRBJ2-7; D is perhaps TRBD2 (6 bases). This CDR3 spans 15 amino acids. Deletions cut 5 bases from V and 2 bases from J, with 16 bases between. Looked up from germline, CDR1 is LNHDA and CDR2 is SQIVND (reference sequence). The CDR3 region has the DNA TGTGCCAGTAGTCCCCGAGCGGGCAGTCCCTACGAGCAGTACTTC. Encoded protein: CASSPRAGSPYEQYF.

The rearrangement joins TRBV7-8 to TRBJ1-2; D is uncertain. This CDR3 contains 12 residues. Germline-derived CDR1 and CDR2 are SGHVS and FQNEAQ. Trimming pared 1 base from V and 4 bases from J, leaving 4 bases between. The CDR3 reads CASSLDTYGYTF. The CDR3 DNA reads TGTGCCAGCAGCTTAGACACCTATGGCTACACCTTC.

This CDR3 reads CASSPPRTGSCLYGYTF. The CDR3 nucleotides are TGTGCCAGCAGCCCGCCCCGGACAGGGAGTTGCTTATATGGCTACACCTTC. The chain couples TRBV3-1 (or the pseudogene TRBV3-2) to TRBJ1-2, with 8 bases identical to TRBD1. The germline V gene has CDR1 LGHDT and CDR2 YNNKEL (reference sequence). This CDR3 is built from 17 residues. J gave up 5 bases and V 4 bases, and 15 bases lay outside the gene matches.

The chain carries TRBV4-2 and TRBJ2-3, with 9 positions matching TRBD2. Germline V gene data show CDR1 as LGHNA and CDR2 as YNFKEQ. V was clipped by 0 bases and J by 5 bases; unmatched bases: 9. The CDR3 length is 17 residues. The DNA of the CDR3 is TGTGCCAGCAGCCAAGAACCTGCGGGGGGGCGGGGAGATACGCAGTATTTT. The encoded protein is CASSQEPAGGRGDTQYF.

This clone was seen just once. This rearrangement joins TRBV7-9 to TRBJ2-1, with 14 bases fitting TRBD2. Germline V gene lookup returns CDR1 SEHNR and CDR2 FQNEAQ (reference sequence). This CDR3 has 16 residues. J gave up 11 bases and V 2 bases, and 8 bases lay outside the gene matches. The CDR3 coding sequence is TGTGCCAGCAGCTTACTCAGGACTAGCGGGAGGTGGAAGCAGTTCTTC. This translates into CASSLLRTSGRWKQFF.

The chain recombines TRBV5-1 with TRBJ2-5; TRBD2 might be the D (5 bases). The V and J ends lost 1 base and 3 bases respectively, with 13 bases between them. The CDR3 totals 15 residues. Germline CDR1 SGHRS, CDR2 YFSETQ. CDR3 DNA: TGCGCCAGCAGCTTGAACTCAGTGACTAAAGAGACCCAGTACTTC. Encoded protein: CASSLNSVTKETQYF.

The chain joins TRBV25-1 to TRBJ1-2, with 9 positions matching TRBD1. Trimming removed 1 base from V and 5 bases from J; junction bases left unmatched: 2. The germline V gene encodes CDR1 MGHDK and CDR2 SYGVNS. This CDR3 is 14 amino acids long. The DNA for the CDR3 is TGTGCCAGCAGTGAATCCGGGACAGGGTATGGCTACACCTTC. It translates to CASSESGTGYGYTF.

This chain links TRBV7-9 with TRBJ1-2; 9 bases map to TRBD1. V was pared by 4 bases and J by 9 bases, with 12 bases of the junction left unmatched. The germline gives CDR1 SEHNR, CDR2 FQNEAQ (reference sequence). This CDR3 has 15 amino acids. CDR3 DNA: TGTGCCAGCAGCTCTACAGGGGGCATTAAGAAGAGCTACACCTTC. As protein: CASSSTGGIKKSYTF.

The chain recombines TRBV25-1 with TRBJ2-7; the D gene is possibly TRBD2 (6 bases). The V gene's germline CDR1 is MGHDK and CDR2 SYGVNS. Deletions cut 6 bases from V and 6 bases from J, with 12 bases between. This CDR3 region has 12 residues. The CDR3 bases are TGTGCCAGCAGAGCAGGAGGGGCCGAGCAGTACTTC. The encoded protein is CASRAGGAEQYF.

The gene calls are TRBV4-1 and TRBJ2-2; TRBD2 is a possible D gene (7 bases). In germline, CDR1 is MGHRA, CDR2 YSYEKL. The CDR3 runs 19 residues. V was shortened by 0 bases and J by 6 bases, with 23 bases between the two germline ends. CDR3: CASSQEGAGREYIPGELFF. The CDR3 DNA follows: TGCGCCAGCAGCCAAGAGGGGGCCGGGCGGGAGTATATCCCCGGGGAGCTGTTTTTT.

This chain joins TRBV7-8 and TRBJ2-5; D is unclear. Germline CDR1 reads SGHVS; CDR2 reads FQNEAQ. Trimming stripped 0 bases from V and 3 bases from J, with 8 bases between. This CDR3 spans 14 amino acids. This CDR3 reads CASSLAQIKETQYF. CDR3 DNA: TGTGCCAGCAGCTTAGCGCAGATCAAAGAGACCCAGTACTTC.

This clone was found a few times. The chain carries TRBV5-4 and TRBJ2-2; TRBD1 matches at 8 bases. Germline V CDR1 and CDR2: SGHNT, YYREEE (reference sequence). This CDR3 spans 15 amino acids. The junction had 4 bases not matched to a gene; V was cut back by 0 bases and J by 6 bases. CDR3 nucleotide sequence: TGTGCCAGCAGCTTGGGGACAGGGTGGCCCGGGGAGCTGTTTTTT. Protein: CASSLGTGWPGELFF.

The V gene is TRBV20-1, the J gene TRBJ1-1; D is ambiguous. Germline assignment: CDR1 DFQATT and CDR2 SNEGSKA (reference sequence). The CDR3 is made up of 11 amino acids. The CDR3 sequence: CGSSLNTEAFF. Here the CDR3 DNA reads TGCGGGAGCAGCCTGAACACTGAAGCTTTCTTT.

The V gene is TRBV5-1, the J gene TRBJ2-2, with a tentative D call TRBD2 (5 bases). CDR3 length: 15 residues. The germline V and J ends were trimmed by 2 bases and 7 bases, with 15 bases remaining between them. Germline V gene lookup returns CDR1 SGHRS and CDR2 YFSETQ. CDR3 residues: CASSLRGRDGGELFF. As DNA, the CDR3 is TGCGCCAGCAGCTTACGAGGGCGCGATGGCGGGGAGCTGTTTTTT.

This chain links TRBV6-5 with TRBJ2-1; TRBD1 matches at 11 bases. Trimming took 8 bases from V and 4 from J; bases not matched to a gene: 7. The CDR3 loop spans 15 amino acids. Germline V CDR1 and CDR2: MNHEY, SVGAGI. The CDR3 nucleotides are TGTGCCAGCTCCATGGACAGGGGGCCGTACAATGAGCAGTTCTTC. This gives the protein CASSMDRGPYNEQFF.

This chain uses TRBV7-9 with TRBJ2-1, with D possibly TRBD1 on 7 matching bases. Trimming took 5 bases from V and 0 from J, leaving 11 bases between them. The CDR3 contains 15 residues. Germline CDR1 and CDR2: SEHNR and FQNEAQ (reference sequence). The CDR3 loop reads CASSLRGASYNEQFF. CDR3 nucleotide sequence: TGTGCCAGCAGCCTCAGGGGGGCCTCCTACAATGAGCAGTTCTTC.

This CDR3 is CASSNPGTGIQPQHF. The CDR3 coding sequence is TGTGCCAGTAGTAACCCCGGGACAGGGATCCAGCCCCAGCATTTT. The chain joins TRBV19 to TRBJ1-5; 9 positions match TRBD1. Germline V CDR1 and CDR2: LNHDA, SQIVND (reference sequence). The CDR3 loop spans 15 amino acids. V trimming: 4 bases; J trimming: 7 bases; junction bases outside the gene matches: 8.

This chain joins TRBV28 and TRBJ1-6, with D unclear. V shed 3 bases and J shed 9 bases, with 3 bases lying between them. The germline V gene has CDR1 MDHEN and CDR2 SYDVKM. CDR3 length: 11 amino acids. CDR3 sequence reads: CASSLRSPLHF. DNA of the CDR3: TGTGCCAGCAGTTTGCGTTCACCCCTCCACTTT.